This TCR beta chain was found in a study of patients and donors after allogeneic stem cell transplantation. Germline lookup yields CDR1 MNHEY and CDR2 SVGAGI. The trim removed 5 bases at V and 8 bases at J, leaving 8 bases unmatched. The CDR3 contains 14 residues. This clonotype rates as large. TCRdb passed the RT-PCR reads through MiXCR, listing each CDR3 protein once. The sample yields about 9,900 distinct CDR3 sequences, 5.9% seen once. V usage is TRBV6-5 and J usage is TRBJ1-1; 10 bases line up with TRBD1. Sequencing was performed on blood, either unsorted or a sorted T cell fraction (not recorded which). The receptor comes from a human donor who was either an allogeneic HSCT recipient or a stem cell or donor lymphocyte infusion donor (not recorded which). It is not recorded whose cells these are; they may come from a transplant donor. The CDR3 bases are TGTGCCAGCAGTCTACGGACAGGGGGAAGGGAAGCTTTCTTT. Residues: CASSLRTGGREAFF.